This T cell receptor (beta chain) emerged from a study of CD8 T cells in Susac syndrome. With random hexamers, reverse transcription was performed on 0.5 to 1 ug of RNA. TCRdb re-analysed the immunoSEQ multiplex PCR reads in MiXCR, keeping a single row per CDR3 protein. This table holds 150,000 to 200,000 distinct CDR3 sequences, roughly 93% found once. From blood CD8+ and CD4+ T cells, TCR beta sequences were generated. FACS enriched CD8+ TEMRA cells, while bulk CD8+ and CD4+ were negatively isolated. This CDR3 comprises 13 residues. Losses at the gene ends were 10 bases for V and 10 bases for J; bases not matched to a gene: 7.

The chain recombines TRBV12-3 or TRBV12-4 with TRBJ2-2; 12 bases align to TRBD2. The sequenced sample was CD4+ T cells from PBMCs. This TCR came from a human donor in good health. CDR3 sequence reads: CATSGGGTLELFF. DNA of the CDR3: TGTGCCACTAGCGGGGGGGGCACTTTGGAGCTGTTTTTT.